Shown below are 3 T cell receptor beta chains from a single sample sequenced in a study of glioma-infiltrating T cells. Using RNA template, CDR3s of TCR alpha and beta were amplified with iRepertoire arm-PCR. MiXCR, applied by TCRdb to the multiplex PCR reads, yields one record per CDR3 protein. The profile shows tens of thousands of distinct CDR3 sequences, 35% to 45% of them singletons. Sequenced: glioma tissue, nonneoplastic brain tissue, or PBMCs (not recorded which). The receptors here all came from a human donor with low-grade glioma or glioblastoma, undergoing nonglioma brain surgery, or in good health (not recorded which).

The gene calls are TRBV7-2 and TRBJ2-1, with 9 positions matching TRBD1. The J call may be faulty, since TRBJ2-7 better matches the DNA end. CDR3 length: 16 amino acids. In germline, CDR1 is SGHTA, CDR2 FQGNSA. CDR3 sequence (DNA): TGTGCCAGCAGCACTAACTCGGGACAGGGAACACCAGAGCAGTACTTC. Amino acid sequence: CASSTNSGQGTPEQYF.

This clonotype was observed at least ten times. The V gene is TRBV6-1, the J gene TRBJ2-7; possible D gene TRBD2, 5 bases. The length of the CDR3 is 15 residues. Deletions cut 6 bases from V and 4 bases from J, with 19 bases between. Germline V gives CDR1 MNHNS, CDR2 SASEGT. CDR3 residues: CASSHRGGSIYEQYF. In DNA form, the CDR3 reads TGTGCCAGCAGCCACCGAGGAGGATCCATTTACGAGCAGTACTTC.

The rearrangement links TRBV7-3 to TRBJ2-1; TRBD2 agrees at 11 bases. The junction had 8 bases not matched to a gene; V was cut back by 5 bases and J by 8 bases. Germline V CDR1 and CDR2: SGHTA, FQGTGA. The CDR3 runs to 15 residues. This CDR3 is CASSADSGRADEQFF. The CDR3 DNA reads as TGTGCCAGCAGCGCCGATAGCGGGAGGGCGGATGAGCAGTTCTTC.